This T cell receptor (beta chain) was sequenced in a study of T cell repertoires in aging, cancer and after chemotherapy. A mixed TRB-A/B primer pool amplified rearranged TRB by multiplex touch-down PCR. TCRdb reprocessed the multiplex PCR reads with MiXCR, giving one entry per CDR3 protein. The data show 9,300 or so distinct CDR3 sequences, with less than 25% seen just once and roughly 13% held by the top ten. On this clonotype: A much larger clone is a single base away; this may be a read error.

The CDR3 covers 14 residues. V shed 6 bases and J 2 bases; nucleotides not matched to a gene: 5. Looked up from germline, CDR1 is MNHNS and CDR2 is SASEGT. TCR beta rearrangements were amplified from peripheral blood genomic DNA. The receptor was isolated from a human donor with a blood cancer. The donor label of this sample is uncertain. The chain has TRBV6-1 and TRBJ2-3; 7 bases line up with TRBD2. Sample: blood. DNA for the CDR3: TGTGCCAGCAGCTCGGGAGGAATCACAGATACGCAGTATTTT. This codes for CASSSGGITDTQYF.